This entry is about one T cell receptor beta chain. This receptor's antigen is unknown. The sample holds no much larger clone one base away, and base qualities are not on file. This sample stems from a study of tumor T cells in aggressive B-cell lymphoma (dated by TCRdb to the late 2010s). Receptor amplification or capture employed the immunoSEQ multiplex PCR assay. Sourced from immuneACCESS, this table was stored by TCRdb with only in-frame sequences that have V and J called. A share of the clones is absent; for the studies checked, an unresolved V gene accounts for under half, and the remainder has no known explanation. Here the sample has about 2,600 clones; 91% occur a single time. The top ten clonotypes cover about 5% of the sample. Looking up the germline V gene yields CDR1 MDHEN and CDR2 SYDVKM. The CDR3 starts with the cysteine, ends with the phenylalanine, and has 12 residues. Only the CDR3 part of the read is kept: 36 bases, read in frame from the first base. The germline ends are 13 bases apart after V is trimmed by 8 bases and J by 6 bases.

The material sequenced was tumor tissue. The chain joins TRBV28 to TRBJ1-1; the D gene cannot be named for sure. The TCR originated in an adult with diffuse large B cell lymphoma. DNA sequence: TGTGCCAGCGCCGAACTGAGCGCTGAAGCTTTCTTT. Translated, this gives CASAELSAEAFF.